The 11 T cell receptor beta chains below come from one sample, sequenced in a study of blood T cell repertoires in COVID-19. TCRdb keeps only in-frame clones here, not all; method: immunoSEQ multiplex PCR. The sample carries 200,000 to 250,000 clones, 80% to 90% recorded once. What was sequenced was PBMCs or T cells enriched from blood (not recorded which). The receptors come from a woman in her thirties or forties with acute COVID-19.

The V call is TRBV7-8, the J call TRBJ2-1; 12 positions agree with TRBD2. With V trimmed by 5 bases and J by 9 bases, 8 bases remained unmatched. The CDR3 runs to 15 residues. Germline-derived CDR1 and CDR2 are SGHVS and FQNEAQ. CDR3 DNA: TGTGCCAGCAGCCCTAGCGGGGGGGCCAGTGGTGAGCAGTTCTTC. This codes for CASSPSGGASGEQFF.

Only one count was recorded for this clone. This sequence joins TRBV15 and TRBJ1-5; TRBD1 matches 8 bases. The CDR3 covers 15 residues. J was trimmed by 4 bases and V by 3 bases; bases with no gene match: 5. Per germline, CDR1 LNHNV and CDR2 YYDKDF (reference sequence). The CDR3 DNA is TGTGCCACCAGCAGCTTCACAGGGGGAAATCAGCCCCAGCATTTT. Its translation: CATSSFTGGNQPQHF.

This chain links TRBV9 with TRBJ2-3; 12 bases line up with TRBD2. Germline loops: CDR1 SGDLS, CDR2 YYNGEE. The CDR3 extends over 18 amino acids. The J segment lost 0 bases and the V segment lost 1 base, leaving 6 bases of the junction unmatched. Here the CDR3 DNA reads TGTGCCAGCAGCGTATTACCTACTAGCGGGGGGAGCACAGATACGCAGTATTTT. Translated: CASSVLPTSGGSTDTQYF.

This clone has just a few counts. The J gene is TRBJ2-5, the V gene TRBV7-9; 8 bases are a match to TRBD2. CDR3 length equals 15 residues. J was trimmed by 5 bases and V by 5 bases; bases with no gene match: 10. The V gene's germline CDR1 is SEHNR and CDR2 FQNEAQ (reference sequence). For the CDR3, the DNA is TGTGCCAGCAGCCGGGAGGCCGGGGGGGTCGAGACCCAGTACTTC. Protein: CASSREAGGVETQYF. The full variable domain, with the rest looked up from reference TRBV7-9 and TRBJ2-5, is DTGVSQNPRHKITKRGQNVTFRCDPISEHNRLYWYRQTLGQGPEFLTYFQNEAQLEKSRLLSDRFSAERPKGSFSTLEIQRTEQGDSAMYLCASSREAGGVETQYFGPGTRLLVL.

The V gene is TRBV7-9, the J gene TRBJ1-2, with D unresolved. Trimming left V 7 bases short and J 4 bases short, with 13 bases between. Germline CDR1 is SEHNR and CDR2 is FQNEAQ (reference sequence). This CDR3 is 13 amino acids long. CDR3 residues: CASTTGQSYGYTF. The CDR3 nucleotides read TGTGCCAGCACCACGGGTCAGAGCTATGGCTACACCTTC.

This clone was recorded a few times. The chain has TRBV11-1 and TRBJ2-1, with 7 bases that match TRBD1. The CDR3 covers 16 residues. The junction had 9 bases not matched to a gene; V was cut back by 1 base and J by 6 bases. CDR1 is SGHAT, CDR2 FQDESV, per germline (reference sequence). CDR3 nucleotides: TGTGCCAGCAGCTTAGGACAGGGCAGGGTACGCAATGAGCAGTTCTTC. Protein sequence: CASSLGQGRVRNEQFF.

This clone was seen a single time. The chain links TRBV12-3 or TRBV12-4 to TRBJ2-5, with 7 bases fitting TRBD2. The junction had 4 bases not matched to a gene; V was cut back by 5 bases and J by 4 bases. This CDR3 region has 13 residues. CDR3 in DNA: TGTGCCAGCAGTCTGACTAGCCGAGAGACCCAGTACTTC. Protein: CASSLTSRETQYF.

V is TRBV5-1 and J is TRBJ1-4; a possible D gene is TRBD1 (6 bases). The CDR3 consists of 14 residues. V lost 5 bases and J 4 bases, leaving 12 bases between the germline ends. Germline-derived CDR1 and CDR2 are SGHRS and YFSETQ. This chain's CDR3 is CASRDQGINEKLFF. The CDR3, as DNA: TGCGCCAGCAGGGATCAGGGGATTAATGAAAAACTGTTTTTT.

V and J are TRBV7-3 and TRBJ2-5; 12 bases agree with TRBD1. The length of the CDR3 is 16 residues. With V trimmed by 1 base and J by 5 bases, 5 bases remained unmatched. Germline CDR1 reads SGHTA; CDR2 reads FQGTGA. The DNA of the CDR3 is TGTGCCAGCAGCTTAATAGGGACAGGGGGCGAGGAGACCCAGTACTTC. Residues: CASSLIGTGGEETQYF.

The chain recombines TRBV19 with TRBJ1-5, with D unclear. Trimming cost V 3 bases and J 7 bases, with 19 bases left between them. This CDR3 comprises 16 residues. Germline loops: CDR1 LNHDA, CDR2 SQIVND (reference sequence). CDR3: CASSIELRVSYQPQHF. The CDR3 nucleotides are TGTGCCAGTAGTATCGAGTTGAGGGTATCCTACCAGCCCCAGCATTTT.

The chain is built from TRBV11-2 and TRBJ1-1; 8 positions match TRBD1. The trim removed 5 bases at V and 0 bases at J, leaving 14 bases unmatched. Germline V CDR1 and CDR2: SGHAT, FQNNGV. This CDR3 contains 18 residues. CDR3 sequence reads: CASSLLLGTGYMNTEAFF. Here the CDR3 DNA reads TGTGCCAGCAGCCTCCTACTCGGGACAGGATACATGAACACTGAAGCTTTCTTT.